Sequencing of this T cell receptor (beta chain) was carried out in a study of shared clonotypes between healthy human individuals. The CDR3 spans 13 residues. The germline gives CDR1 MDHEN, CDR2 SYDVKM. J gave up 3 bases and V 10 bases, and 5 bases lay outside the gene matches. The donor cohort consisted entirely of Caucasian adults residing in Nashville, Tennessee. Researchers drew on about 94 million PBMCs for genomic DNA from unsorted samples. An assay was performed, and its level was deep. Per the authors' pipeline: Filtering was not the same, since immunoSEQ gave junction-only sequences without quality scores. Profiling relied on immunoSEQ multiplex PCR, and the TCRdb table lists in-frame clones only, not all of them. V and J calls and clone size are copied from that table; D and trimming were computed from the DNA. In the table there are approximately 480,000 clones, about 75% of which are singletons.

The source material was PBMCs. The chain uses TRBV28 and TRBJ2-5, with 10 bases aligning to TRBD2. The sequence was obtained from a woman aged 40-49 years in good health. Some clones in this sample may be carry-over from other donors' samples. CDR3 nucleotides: TGTGCCACCTCCACTAGCGGGAAAGAGACCCAGTACTTC. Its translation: CATSTSGKETQYF.